These 5 T cell receptor beta chains were all obtained from the same sample, sequenced in a study of OX40 agonist ivuxolimab in advanced cancers. TCRdb's copy holds only in-frame clones and misses some; the assay was immunoSEQ multiplex PCR. The repertoire includes some 100,000 clones, less than 95% of them detected once, and 0.54% sits in the top ten. Sequenced material: CD4+ or CD8+ T cells sorted from blood, taken in a trial of the OX40 agonist ivuxolimab. These receptors were taken from an adult with an advanced solid tumor such as melanoma, head and neck, liver or kidney cancer.

The chain employs TRBV11-3 and TRBJ2-1, with a tentative D call TRBD2 (6 bases). CDR3 length: 15 amino acids. V lost 2 bases, J lost 3 bases, and 11 bases lay in between. Germline CDR1 is SGHNT and CDR2 is YENEEA. CDR3 DNA: TGTGCCAGCAGCTTATCCCTAGCGCTCTACAATGAGCAGTTCTTC. As protein: CASSLSLALYNEQFF.

This chain links TRBV4-1 with TRBJ2-2, with 15 bases matching TRBD2. Germline CDR1 reads MGHRA; CDR2 reads YSYEKL. V dropped 2 bases and J dropped 7; count of bases not matched to a gene: 11. The CDR3 contains 19 residues. This CDR3 reads CASSQFPGTSGRIFGELFF. The CDR3 nucleotides read TGCGCCAGCAGCCAATTTCCCGGGACTAGCGGGAGGATTTTCGGGGAGCTGTTTTTT.

The rearrangement links TRBV6-1 to TRBJ2-1; tentatively, D is TRBD1 or TRBD2 (5 bases each). The CDR3 is 14 amino acids. Trimming cost V 6 bases and J 6 bases, with 15 bases left between them. CDR1 and CDR2 (germline): MNHNS, SASEGT. CDR3 amino acids: CASRGTTRPNEQFF. CDR3 nucleotides: TGTGCCAGCAGAGGGACCACTAGACCCAATGAGCAGTTCTTC.

The CDR3 loop is CASSLGDVGGNTIYF. The CDR3 region has the DNA TGCGCCAGCAGCTTGGGAGATGTCGGTGGAAACACCATATATTTT. The chain joins TRBV5-1 to TRBJ1-3; D unresolved. The ends were cut back, 0 bases at V and 3 bases at J, with 10 bases in the middle. From germline, CDR1 is SGHRS and CDR2 YFSETQ. The CDR3 is 15 amino acids.

This sequence joins TRBV7-9 and TRBJ2-1; 8 nucleotides match TRBD2. From germline, CDR1 is SEHNR and CDR2 FQNEAQ (reference sequence). The length of the CDR3 is 15 residues. The V and J ends lost 2 bases and 5 bases, in that order; junction bases with no gene match: 5. For the CDR3, the DNA is TGTGCCAGCAGCTTAACGGGACTAGGGAACAATGAGCAGTTCTTC. This encodes CASSLTGLGNNEQFF.